This TCR beta chain was observed in a study of cytomegalovirus exposure and HLA in healthy donors. Points on this clone: Its antigen is unknown.

In the PCR, 60 Vbeta and 13 Jbeta primers were used. Using immunoSEQ multiplex PCR, the repertoire was profiled, and TCRdb retains in-frame clones only, with some absent. The sample shows 65,000 to 90,000 clones, and 2.7% sits with its ten largest clones. Study results and caveats: Donors belonging to an Asian-associated ancestry cluster reportedly showed fewer N-insertions in productive TCRs than the roughly 670-donor mean, according to what a later analysis found. For cytomegalovirus status, the classifier reportedly gave diagnoses with high specificity and sensitivity.

The CDR3 contains 15 residues. The germline V gene has CDR1 SGHTA and CDR2 FQGTGA. Germline trimming cut 5 bases from V and 5 bases from J; bases unmatched to any gene: 7. The clonotype originates from a man in his forties in good health and CMV-seronegative. The gene calls are TRBV7-3 and TRBJ2-1; 9 nucleotides align to TRBD2. Source material: PBMCs. CDR3 nucleotides: TGTGCCAGCAGCGGCAGCGGGGGGATTGACAATGAGCAGTTCTTC. This gives the protein CASSGSGGIDNEQFF.